The 23 T cell receptor beta chains below all came from one sample that was sequenced in a study of blood T cell repertoires in COVID-19. Using immunoSEQ multiplex PCR, the repertoire was profiled, and TCRdb retains in-frame clones only, with some absent. The repertoire holds some 200,000 clones, approximately 82% seen once, with roughly 17% in the top ten. Input material: PBMCs or T cells enriched from blood (not recorded which). All receptors derive from a woman in her forties or fifties who had recovered from COVID-19.

The CDR3 reads CASGRRDTEAFF. The CDR3 nucleotides are TGTGCCAGCGGACGGAGGGACACTGAAGCTTTCTTT. The chain has TRBV12-3 or TRBV12-4 and TRBJ1-1; no clear D. The CDR3 totals 12 residues. With 8 bases removed from V and 3 bases from J, the gap between germline ends came to 10 bases.

The rearrangement joins TRBV12-3 or TRBV12-4 to TRBJ1-5; D remains unclear. The CDR3 has 13 residues. V was pared by 5 bases and J by 4 bases, with 9 bases between. CDR3 DNA: TGTGCCAGCAGTCGTCTATCGAATCAGCCCCAGCATTTT. This translates into CASSRLSNQPQHF.

V and J are TRBV7-2 and TRBJ2-1; no clear D gene. The germline gives CDR1 SGHTA, CDR2 FQGNSA. There are 13 residues in the CDR3. V lost 1 base to trimming and J lost 7 bases, with 8 bases between them. The CDR3 bases are TGTGCCAGCAGCTTAGAGTGGGCGAATGAGCAGTTCTTC. Protein: CASSLEWANEQFF.

This chain uses TRBV5-6 with TRBJ1-2; 12 nucleotides match TRBD1. Germline V gives CDR1 SGHDT, CDR2 YYEEEE. The J segment lost 3 bases and the V segment lost 3 bases, leaving 9 bases of the junction unmatched. This CDR3 comprises 17 residues. CDR3 in DNA: TGTGCCAGCAGCTCGCTCCGGGACAGGGGGCGGTACTATGGCTACACCTTC. Translated, it gives CASSSLRDRGRYYGYTF.

This chain connects TRBV27 to TRBJ1-3; D is perhaps TRBD1 (6 bases). Germline V gene lookup returns CDR1 MNHEY and CDR2 SMNVEV (reference sequence). CDR3 length: 16 residues. Deletions cut 6 bases from V and 1 base from J, with 16 bases between. The CDR3 here is CASSRTQGFSGNTIYF. CDR3 bases: TGTGCCAGCAGCCGTACGCAGGGGTTTTCTGGAAACACCATATATTTT.

This clone was seen only once. The chain employs TRBV6-5 and TRBJ2-7; D gene unclear. CDR1 MNHEY and CDR2 SVGAGI come from the germline V gene. There are 15 residues in the CDR3. Trimming took off 0 bases at V and 5 bases at J, with 14 bases between the two ends. The DNA for the CDR3 is TGTGCCAGCAGTTACTCGGTTGACGCCAGCGACGAGCAGTACTTC. Protein product: CASSYSVDASDEQYF.

The chain is built from TRBV18 and TRBJ1-6, with 7 bases fitting TRBD1. Germline values: CDR1 KGHSH, CDR2 LQKENI. The CDR3 length is 15 residues. Unmatched junction bases numbered 10, after V lost 0 bases and J lost 14 bases. The CDR3 DNA reads TGTGCCAGCTCACCACCCGGGACAGACCGATATGCCCTCCACTTT. Translated: CASSPPGTDRYALHF.

The CDR3 here is CAWGTGTGNTIYF. The CDR3 nucleotides are TGTGCCTGGGGGACAGGAACGGGAAACACCATATATTTT. V gene TRBV30 combines with J gene TRBJ1-3; 8 bases fit TRBD1. The CDR3 extends over 13 amino acids. Trimming cost V 5 bases and J 4 bases; bases outside gene matches: 4. Germline V CDR1 and CDR2: GTSNPN, SVGIG (reference sequence).

The chain has TRBV12-3 or TRBV12-4 and TRBJ1-1, with TRBD1 as a possible D gene (6 bases). The CDR3 totals 12 residues. The V and J ends lost 6 bases and 8 bases respectively, with 13 bases between them. CDR3 amino acids: CASSKTGIEAFF. For the CDR3, the DNA is TGTGCCAGCAGCAAAACAGGGATCGAAGCTTTCTTT.

In DNA form, the CDR3 reads TGCGCCAGCAGCACGGGAGGGACAGGGCATTACGAGCAGTACTTC. Its translation: CASSTGGTGHYEQYF. The rearrangement links TRBV5-1 to TRBJ2-7, with a possible D match to TRBD1 (9 bases). Looked up from germline, CDR1 is SGHRS and CDR2 is YFSETQ. Trimming shortened V by 4 bases and J by 4 bases, and 18 bases separated the two germline ends. This CDR3 has 15 amino acids. Supplemented by reference TRBV5-1 and TRBJ2-7, the full variable domain reads KAGVTQTPRYLIKTRGQQVTLSCSPISGHRSVSWYQQTPGQGLQFLFEYFSETQRNKGNFPGRFSGRQFSNSRSEMNVSTLELGDSALYLCASSTGGTGHYEQYFGPGTRLTVT.

This chain joins TRBV4-1 and TRBJ1-2; D is ambiguous. Trimming took 0 bases from V and 0 from J, leaving 11 bases between them. This CDR3 is built from 16 residues. The germline V gene encodes CDR1 MGHRA and CDR2 YSYEKL. The CDR3 here is CASSQERGLTNYGYTF. For the CDR3, the DNA is TGCGCCAGCAGCCAAGAACGCGGACTAACTAACTATGGCTACACCTTC.

The rearrangement links TRBV12-3 or TRBV12-4 to TRBJ2-1, with D maybe TRBD1 (6 bases). V was cut by 6 bases and J by 10 bases, with 10 bases left in between. The CDR3 is 11 amino acids. In DNA form, the CDR3 reads TGTGCCAGCAGAATAACAGGGGAGCAGTTCTTC. Translating it yields CASRITGEQFF.

The rearrangement joins TRBV10-3 to TRBJ2-1; 11 bases fit TRBD2. The CDR3 has 13 amino acids. J was trimmed by 7 bases and V by 7 bases; bases with no gene match: 3. Looked up from germline, CDR1 is ENHRY and CDR2 is SYGVKD. Here the CDR3 reads CAIMASGGNEQFF. The CDR3 bases are TGTGCCATCATGGCTAGCGGGGGGAATGAGCAGTTCTTC.

The V and J genes are TRBV28 and TRBJ2-7, with 7 bases identical to TRBD1. The CDR3 has 13 amino acids. Germline V CDR1 and CDR2: MDHEN, SYDVKM. V lost 6 bases and J lost 4; bases outside the gene matches: 6. DNA of the CDR3: TGTGCCAGCAGGGGACAGATAGAATACGAGCAGTACTTC. Amino acids: CASRGQIEYEQYF.

V gene TRBV10-3 combines with J gene TRBJ2-2; 8 bases map to TRBD2. Germline values: CDR1 ENHRY, CDR2 SYGVKD. Trimming at V came to 3 bases and at J to 4 bases, leaving 1 base not matched to a gene. The CDR3 runs 14 residues. CDR3 loop: CAISDGTSTGELFF. DNA for the CDR3: TGTGCCATCAGTGATGGGACTAGCACCGGGGAGCTGTTTTTT.

The rearrangement joins TRBV7-9 to TRBJ2-1; 7 bases match TRBD2. Germline CDR1 is SEHNR and CDR2 is FQNEAQ (reference sequence). V dropped 5 bases and J dropped 2; count of bases not matched to a gene: 9. CDR3 size: 16 residues. CDR3 nucleotides: TGTGCCAGCAGCCCCCCGGGCGGGAGCGCCTACAATGAGCAGTTCTTC. It encodes CASSPPGGSAYNEQFF.

The chain has TRBV24-1 and TRBJ2-5, with D maybe TRBD2 (6 bases). Germline CDR1 KGHDR, CDR2 SFDVKD. V lost 4 bases and J 3 bases, leaving 17 bases between the germline ends. CDR3 length: 16 amino acids. The CDR3 coding sequence is TGTGCCACCAGTGACTACCGAGCGGGCCGAAAAGAGACCCAGTACTTC. Translation: CATSDYRAGRKETQYF.

This rearrangement joins TRBV4-1 to TRBJ1-2, with a possible D match to TRBD1 (6 bases). CDR1 is MGHRA, CDR2 YSYEKL, per germline. The CDR3 loop spans 14 amino acids. Trimming removed 1 base from V and 5 bases from J, with 11 bases in between. The CDR3 loop is CASSQGQEIYGYTF. The CDR3 DNA sequence: TGCGCCAGCAGCCAAGGACAGGAGATTTATGGCTACACCTTC.

The chain uses TRBV5-1 and TRBJ2-5, with 9 bases that match TRBD1. From germline, CDR1 is SGHRS and CDR2 YFSETQ. The V gene end was trimmed by 6 bases and the J gene end by 2 bases; junction bases not matched to a gene: 11. The length of the CDR3 is 16 residues. Here the CDR3 DNA reads TGCGCCAGCAAGTTTCAGCCGGACAGGGGTCAAGAGACCCAGTACTTC. It translates to CASKFQPDRGQETQYF. Combining the CDR3 with reference TRBV5-1 and TRBJ2-5 gives the whole variable domain KAGVTQTPRYLIKTRGQQVTLSCSPISGHRSVSWYQQTPGQGLQFLFEYFSETQRNKGNFPGRFSGRQFSNSRSEMNVSTLELGDSALYLCASKFQPDRGQETQYFGPGTRLLVL.

V is TRBV28 and J is TRBJ1-6; 9 bases match TRBD1. CDR1 and CDR2 from the germline V gene are MDHEN and SYDVKM. The V and J ends lost 7 bases and 15 bases, in that order; junction bases with no gene match: 13. This CDR3 region has 14 residues. For the CDR3, the DNA is TGTGCCAGCACCAGGACAGGGGAAAGGGGTCTCCTCCACTTT. Translated: CASTRTGERGLLHF. Looking up the rest from reference TRBV28 and TRBJ1-6 gives the full variable domain: DVKVTQSSRYLVKRTGEKVFLECVQDMDHENMFWYRQDPGLGLRLIYFSYDVKMKEKGDIPEGYSVSREKKERFSLILESASTNQTSMYLCASTRTGERGLLHFGNGTRLTVT.

The count of this clone is one. CDR3 coding DNA: TGCAGCGTCCGGTACGAGAGAGATCAGCCCCAGCATTTT. Encoded protein: CSVRYERDQPQHF. The gene calls are TRBV29-1 and TRBJ1-5, with D unclear. The CDR3 consists of 13 residues. Germline values: CDR1 SQVTM, CDR2 ANQGSEA. Deletions cut 6 bases from V and 5 bases from J, with 14 bases between.

This chain joins TRBV9 and TRBJ1-1; tentatively, D is TRBD1 (6 bases). This CDR3 contains 15 residues. Germline V lookup: CDR1 SGDLS, CDR2 YYNGEE. The V end was cut by 3 bases, the J end by 4 bases, with 16 bases between. The CDR3 spells CASSAGPGGSTEAFF. The CDR3 DNA reads TGTGCCAGCAGCGCCGGTCCGGGGGGCAGCACTGAAGCTTTCTTT.

This clone was detected a few times. CDR3 sequence (DNA): TGTGCCAGCAGCCAAGATAGGACAGGGGTGGCTTTCTTT. Translation: CASSQDRTGVAFF. V gene TRBV4-2 combines with J gene TRBJ1-1, with 9 bases fitting TRBD1. The trim removed 0 bases at V and 11 bases at J, leaving 4 bases unmatched. Germline values: CDR1 LGHNA, CDR2 YNFKEQ. This CDR3 has 13 amino acids.